A single sample is the source of the 26 T cell receptor beta chains below, sequenced in a study of cytomegalovirus exposure and HLA in healthy donors. The PCR had 60 Vbeta and 13 Jbeta primers. TCRdb keeps only in-frame clones here, not all; method: immunoSEQ multiplex PCR. The sample has roughly 83,000 clones, 70% to 75% seen once; the top ten hold around 4.3%. The sequencing sample was made of PBMCs. Receptors originate from a man in his 60s in good health and CMV-seronegative.

CDR3: CASSTPGGVRYEQYF. The DNA for the CDR3 is TGTGCCAGCAGCACACCAGGGGGTGTTCGCTACGAGCAGTACTTC. The J gene is TRBJ2-5, the V gene TRBV7-3; 7 bases are a match to TRBD1. The tail of the sequence fits TRBJ2-7 better, so the J call may be wrong. Germline CDR1 and CDR2: SGHTA and FQGTGA. The length of the CDR3 is 15 residues.

This rearrangement joins TRBV5-5 to TRBJ1-2; D unclear. V was cut by 0 bases and J by 4 bases, with 13 bases left in between. Germline loops: CDR1 SGHKS, CDR2 YYEKEE (reference sequence). The CDR3 runs to 15 residues. CDR3 coding DNA: TGTGCCAGCAGCTTGGAAAACAGACCCACCTATGGCTACACCTTC. The encoded protein is CASSLENRPTYGYTF.

The chain carries TRBV9 and TRBJ2-1; 7 bases line up with TRBD2. The CDR3 sequence is 16 residues long. The J segment lost 2 bases and the V segment lost 3 bases, leaving 8 bases of the junction unmatched. Germline CDR1 reads SGDLS; CDR2 reads YYNGEE. CDR3 sequence (DNA): TGTGCCAGCAGCGCCCCTAGCGGTGGGGCCTACAATGAGCAGTTCTTC. Translated: CASSAPSGGAYNEQFF.

This sequence joins TRBV5-4 and TRBJ1-2; 9 nucleotides match TRBD1. The germline gives CDR1 SGHNT, CDR2 YYREEE (reference sequence). V was clipped by 4 bases and J by 4 bases; unmatched bases: 14. The CDR3 is 17 amino acids. In DNA form, the CDR3 reads TGTGCCAGCAGCCTCACCGGGACAGGGTATTTTGGCTATGGCTACACCTTC. Protein: CASSLTGTGYFGYGYTF.

The chain is built from TRBV27 and TRBJ2-2; no reliable D call. Trimming pared 2 bases from V and 6 bases from J, leaving 7 bases between. Germline V CDR1 and CDR2: MNHEY, SMNVEV (reference sequence). The CDR3 has 13 amino acids. This CDR3 is CASSLVLAGELFF. The DNA of the CDR3 is TGTGCCAGCAGTTTAGTCCTTGCCGGGGAGCTGTTTTTT.

The chain links TRBV25-1 to TRBJ2-3; D remains unclear. The CDR3 runs 10 residues. In germline, CDR1 is MGHDK, CDR2 SYGVNS. Trimming removed 10 bases at V and 0 bases at J, with 2 bases between. In nucleotides, the CDR3 is TGTGCCACAAGCACAGATACGCAGTATTTT. Its protein product is CATSTDTQYF.

With regard to this clone: An end of the junction differs from the germline gene, which may be a read error. V gene TRBV20-1 combines with J gene TRBJ1-2; weak D call: TRBD1 (6 bases). CDR3 size: 11 residues. Looked up from germline, CDR1 is DFQATT and CDR2 is SNEGSKA (reference sequence). The CDR3 loop reads CSAIPRGGYTF. In nucleotides, the CDR3 is TGCAGCGCTATTCCCAGGGGTGGCTACACCTTC.

In its sample, this clone was seen a few times. The gene calls are TRBV5-1 and TRBJ2-1, with TRBD2 identical over 7 bases. CDR1 is SGHRS and CDR2 is YFSETQ in the germline V gene. The junction had 11 bases not matched to a gene; V was cut back by 4 bases and J by 7 bases. The CDR3 spans 15 residues. The DNA for the CDR3 is TGCGCCAGCAGCCCTACCGGGAGGTCCGGGAATGAGCAGTTCTTC. Its translation: CASSPTGRSGNEQFF.

A few counts support this clone. The chain employs TRBV13 and TRBJ2-7; a weak D match, TRBD2 (6 bases). CDR1 and CDR2 (germline): PRHDT, FYEKMQ (reference sequence). This CDR3 has 15 residues. Trimming pared 6 bases from V and 3 bases from J, leaving 18 bases between. CDR3 amino acids: CASSYVGGQRYEQYF. CDR3 sequence (DNA): TGTGCCAGCAGTTATGTCGGAGGGCAGCGCTACGAGCAGTACTTC.

CDR3 nucleotides: TGTGCCAGCAAAAGGGGAGGTTCTGGAAACACCATATATTTT. Its translation: CASKRGGSGNTIYF. The chain employs TRBV7-8 and TRBJ1-3; D is perhaps TRBD1 (5 bases). Trimming cost V 7 bases and J 1 base, with 11 bases left between them. Per germline, CDR1 SGHVS and CDR2 FQNEAQ. The CDR3 is made up of 14 amino acids.

V is TRBV30 and J is TRBJ2-2; possibly TRBD1 for D (6 bases). The CDR3 has 14 amino acids. Germline-derived CDR1 and CDR2 are GTSNPN and SVGIG (reference sequence). V was clipped by 6 bases and J by 5 bases, with 16 bases between them. CDR3 in amino acids: CACLTTGFTGELFF. Here the CDR3 DNA reads TGTGCCTGCCTAACTACAGGGTTTACCGGGGAGCTGTTTTTT.

This clone came up a few times. This chain links TRBV2 with TRBJ2-1; 7 bases map to TRBD2. V was clipped by 6 bases and J by 0 bases; unmatched bases: 8. Germline V CDR1 and CDR2: SNHLY, FYNNEI. This CDR3 region has 16 residues. The CDR3 DNA is TGTGCCAGCAGGGGAGCGGGGCCGAGCTCCTACAATGAGCAGTTCTTC. Residues: CASRGAGPSSYNEQFF.

The J gene is TRBJ2-1, the V gene TRBV5-1; TRBD1 agrees at 9 bases. Germline CDR1 is SGHRS and CDR2 is YFSETQ. The CDR3 is made up of 17 amino acids. V shed 4 bases, J shed 1 base, and the junction held 9 bases outside the gene matches. The CDR3 region has the DNA TGCGCCAGCAGCGCAATTCCGGGACAGGGTTCCTACAATGAGCAGTTCTTC. This sequence encodes CASSAIPGQGSYNEQFF. The whole variable domain, remainder taken from reference TRBV5-1 and TRBJ2-1, is KAGVTQTPRYLIKTRGQQVTLSCSPISGHRSVSWYQQTPGQGLQFLFEYFSETQRNKGNFPGRFSGRQFSNSRSEMNVSTLELGDSALYLCASSAIPGQGSYNEQFFGPGTRLTVL.

This clone was recorded only once. The chain links TRBV5-1 to TRBJ2-3; 8 bases fit TRBD2. CDR1 and CDR2 (germline): SGHRS, YFSETQ. The CDR3 loop spans 16 amino acids. V gave up 4 bases and J gave up 2 bases; unmatched junction bases: 9. The CDR3 spells CASSLGLDLNTDTQYF. DNA for the CDR3: TGCGCCAGCAGCCTGGGACTAGACCTGAACACAGATACGCAGTATTTT.

V gene TRBV15 combines with J gene TRBJ1-1; 7 bases map to TRBD1. The length of the CDR3 is 13 residues. The germline gives CDR1 LNHNV, CDR2 YYDKDF (reference sequence). V was pared by 5 bases and J by 4 bases, with 4 bases of the junction left unmatched. CDR3 sequence reads: CATSGRGATEAFF. CDR3 bases: TGTGCCACCAGCGGCAGGGGGGCCACTGAAGCTTTCTTT.

The V gene is TRBV6-6, the J gene TRBJ1-2; D might be TRBD1 (5 bases). In germline, CDR1 is MNHNY, CDR2 SVGAGI (reference sequence). The CDR3 has 15 amino acids. The V gene lost 3 bases and the J gene lost 8 bases, with 19 bases spanning the gap. The CDR3 bases are TGTGCCAGCAGTTATCCCGGGACTCTAGAAAGGGGCTACACCTTC. Its protein is CASSYPGTLERGYTF.

This rearrangement joins TRBV5-1 to TRBJ1-4; perhaps TRBD1 as D (5 bases). V lost 3 bases and J lost 7, with 13 bases in between. Looked up from germline, CDR1 is SGHRS and CDR2 is YFSETQ. CDR3 size: 14 residues. Written as DNA, the CDR3 is TGCGCCAGCAGCTGGGGGGACTTCCCTGAAAAACTGTTTTTT. It yields the protein CASSWGDFPEKLFF.

The V gene is TRBV6-1, the J gene TRBJ2-7; D perhaps matches TRBD1 (5 bases). The V and J ends lost 5 bases and 0 bases respectively, with 11 bases between them. This CDR3 comprises 14 residues. The germline gives CDR1 MNHNS, CDR2 SASEGT. CDR3 sequence: CASSPQVTSYEQYF. The CDR3, as DNA: TGTGCCAGCAGTCCACAGGTTACCTCCTACGAGCAGTACTTC.

CDR3 residues: CASSSTGGYEQYF. CDR3 nucleotide sequence: TGCGCCAGCAGCTCTACCGGGGGCTACGAGCAGTACTTC. The chain joins TRBV5-1 to TRBJ2-7, with D perhaps TRBD2 (6 bases). Germline V gives CDR1 SGHRS, CDR2 YFSETQ. The ends were cut back, 3 bases at V and 3 bases at J, with 10 bases in the middle. The CDR3 consists of 13 residues.

This clone has more than one count but fewer than ten. The J gene is TRBJ1-6, the V gene TRBV27; 7 positions match TRBD1. CDR3 length: 16 amino acids. V lost 1 base and J lost 7; bases outside the gene matches: 7. CDR1 and CDR2 (germline): MNHEY, SMNVEV (reference sequence). Here the CDR3 DNA reads TGTGCCAGCAGTTTATTCAGTCGAGGGGGCAATTCACCCCTCCACTTT. Residues: CASSLFSRGGNSPLHF.

The chain carries TRBV19 and TRBJ1-5; D not resolved. There are 14 residues in the CDR3. Trimming removed 6 bases at V and 0 bases at J, with 9 bases between. Germline lookup yields CDR1 LNHDA and CDR2 SQIVND (reference sequence). The CDR3 DNA reads as TGTGCCAGTAGGATCGGGTATAGCAATCAGCCCCAGCATTTT. The encoded protein is CASRIGYSNQPQHF. Combining the CDR3 with reference TRBV19 and TRBJ1-5 gives the whole variable domain DGGITQSPKYLFRKEGQNVTLSCEQNLNHDAMYWYRQDPGQGLRLIYYSQIVNDFQKGDIAEGYSVSREKKESFPLTVTSAQKNPTAFYLCASRIGYSNQPQHFGDGTRLSIL.

The V gene is TRBV6-4, the J gene TRBJ1-3; D unresolved. V lost 2 bases to trimming and J lost 2 bases, with 7 bases between them. Per germline, CDR1 MRHNA and CDR2 SNTAGT. The CDR3 is 14 amino acids. CDR3 residues: CASSDTETGNTIYF. The CDR3 DNA is TGTGCCAGCAGTGACACAGAAACTGGAAACACCATATATTTT.

This sequence joins TRBV2 and TRBJ2-7; D possibly corresponds to TRBD1 (6 bases). The CDR3 runs 15 residues. Trimming pared 5 bases from V and 4 bases from J, leaving 18 bases between. CDR1 is SNHLY and CDR2 is FYNNEI in the germline V gene. The CDR3 coding sequence is TGTGCCAGCAGTTCGGACAGCCCCATCTCTTACGAGCAGTACTTC. Protein sequence: CASSSDSPISYEQYF.

This clone was observed once. The chain recombines TRBV2 with TRBJ2-5; TRBD2 matches at 15 bases. Germline loops: CDR1 SNHLY, CDR2 FYNNEI. The CDR3 has 15 amino acids. J was trimmed by 4 bases and V by 4 bases; bases with no gene match: 1. The CDR3 DNA reads TGTGCCAGCAGTGGGACTAGCGGGGGGGGAGAGACCCAGTACTTC. The encoded protein is CASSGTSGGGETQYF.

This chain's CDR3 is CATPDRARYGYTF. The CDR3, as DNA: TGTGCCACACCCGACAGGGCTCGCTATGGCTACACCTTC. The chain combines TRBV6-1 with TRBJ1-2; 7 nucleotides align to TRBD1. Germline V lookup: CDR1 MNHNS, CDR2 SASEGT. V gave up 10 bases and J gave up 4 bases; unmatched junction bases: 9. The CDR3 spans 13 residues.

The V and J genes are TRBV19 and TRBJ1-6, with D possibly matching TRBD1 (6 bases). Per germline, CDR1 LNHDA and CDR2 SQIVND (reference sequence). CDR3 size: 13 residues. V lost 7 bases, J lost 7 bases, and 11 bases lay in between. Written as DNA, the CDR3 is TGTGCCAGTAACGGACAGTACAATTCACCCCTCCACTTT. It codes for CASNGQYNSPLHF.